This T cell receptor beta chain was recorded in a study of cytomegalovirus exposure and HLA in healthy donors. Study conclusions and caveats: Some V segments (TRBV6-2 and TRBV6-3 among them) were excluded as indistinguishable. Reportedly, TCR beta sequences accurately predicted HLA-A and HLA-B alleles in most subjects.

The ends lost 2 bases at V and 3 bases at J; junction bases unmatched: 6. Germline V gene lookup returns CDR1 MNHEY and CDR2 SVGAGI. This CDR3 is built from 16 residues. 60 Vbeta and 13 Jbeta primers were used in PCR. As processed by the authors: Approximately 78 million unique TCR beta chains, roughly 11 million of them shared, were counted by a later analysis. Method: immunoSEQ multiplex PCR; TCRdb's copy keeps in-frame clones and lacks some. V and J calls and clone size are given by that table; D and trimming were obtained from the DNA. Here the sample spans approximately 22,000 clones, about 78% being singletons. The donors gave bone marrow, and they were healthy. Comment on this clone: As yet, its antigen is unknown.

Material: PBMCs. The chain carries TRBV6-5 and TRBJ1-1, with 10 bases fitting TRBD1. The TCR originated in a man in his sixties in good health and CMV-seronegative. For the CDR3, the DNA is TGTGCCAGCAGTTACATCCGGACAGGGGGACACACTGAAGCTTTCTTT. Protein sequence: CASSYIRTGGHTEAFF.